These 8 T cell receptor beta chains came from one sample sequenced in a study of T cell responses to AZD1222 COVID-19 vaccine. TCRdb's copy holds only in-frame clones and misses some; the assay was immunoSEQ multiplex PCR. The sample carries 83,000 or so clones, about 91% recorded once. The sequencing used peripheral blood, collected 28 days after the second AZD1222 dose. Receptors originate from an adult who received the AZD1222 COVID-19 vaccine.

The CDR3 DNA reads as TGTGCCAGCAGCTCGACTACTAGCGGGGTCTACGAGCAGTACTTC. Its protein is CASSSTTSGVYEQYF. This rearrangement joins TRBV7-2 to TRBJ2-7; 10 bases match TRBD2. The V gene end was trimmed by 4 bases and the J gene end by 3 bases; junction bases not matched to a gene: 6. Germline CDR1 and CDR2: SGHTA and FQGNSA. CDR3 length: 15 amino acids.

The chain couples TRBV4-1 to TRBJ1-4; maybe TRBD1 (6 bases). Trimming cost V 4 bases and J 11 bases, with 14 bases left between them. This CDR3 is built from 13 residues. CDR1 and CDR2 from the germline V gene are MGHRA and YSYEKL. The CDR3 protein is CASSPSGGDKLFF. In DNA, the CDR3 is TGCGCCAGCAGCCCAAGCGGGGGCGACAAACTGTTTTTT.

The V gene is TRBV19, the J gene TRBJ1-5; D is uncertain. CDR3 length: 15 amino acids. V lost 3 bases and J 4 bases, leaving 13 bases between the germline ends. Germline V lookup: CDR1 LNHDA, CDR2 SQIVND (reference sequence). CDR3: CASSIRRTLNQPQHF. The CDR3 nucleotides read TGTGCCAGTAGTATTCGCCGGACCCTTAATCAGCCCCAGCATTTT.

The chain recombines TRBV28 with TRBJ2-1; 10 bases map to TRBD2. The CDR3 has 16 amino acids. Germline loops: CDR1 MDHEN, CDR2 SYDVKM. Trimming at V came to 10 bases and at J to 9 bases, leaving 18 bases not matched to a gene. CDR3 region: CATTGVLAGVWREQFF. The CDR3 bases are TGTGCCACCACCGGCGTCCTAGCGGGAGTGTGGCGTGAGCAGTTCTTC.

This clone was counted once. This chain joins TRBV4-1 and TRBJ1-3; no definite D call. The CDR3 has 16 residues. CDR1 and CDR2 (germline): MGHRA, YSYEKL. V lost 1 base to trimming and J lost 4 bases, with 14 bases between them. The CDR3 region has the DNA TGCGCCAGCAGCCAAGGCGGGCTATTAGGGGGAAACACCATATATTTT. Translation gives CASSQGGLLGGNTIYF.

The chain employs TRBV6-1 and TRBJ2-7; 7 bases line up with TRBD2. V shed 2 bases and J 3 bases; nucleotides not matched to a gene: 4. Germline V lookup: CDR1 MNHNS, CDR2 SASEGT. The CDR3 runs 14 residues. The CDR3 sequence: CASSEWAGVYEQYF. CDR3 coding DNA: TGTGCCAGCAGTGAATGGGCGGGAGTCTACGAGCAGTACTTC.

The V and J genes are TRBV6-4 and TRBJ2-1, with D unclear. V dropped 4 bases and J dropped 3 bases, with 13 bases sitting between them. The CDR3 sequence is 15 residues long. The germline gives CDR1 MRHNA, CDR2 SNTAGT. CDR3 sequence reads: CASSASSNYYNEQFF. DNA of the CDR3: TGTGCCAGCAGTGCTTCCAGCAATTACTACAATGAGCAGTTCTTC.

The chain employs TRBV19 and TRBJ1-2; D call uncertain. The CDR3 spans 15 residues. V was clipped by 5 bases and J by 0 bases, with 13 bases between them. Germline lookup yields CDR1 LNHDA and CDR2 SQIVND (reference sequence). CDR3 protein: CASSLTDGPNYGYTF. CDR3 in DNA: TGTGCCAGTAGTTTAACGGACGGGCCTAACTATGGCTACACCTTC.